These 32 T cell receptor beta chains were all obtained from the same sample, sequenced in a study of shared T cell receptors in the human thymus. TCRdb keeps only in-frame clones here, not all; method: immunoSEQ multiplex PCR. This sample has about 380,000 clones, with about 95% found just once. Sequencing used thymocytes. These receptor sequences come from a human donor.

The gene calls are TRBV28 and TRBJ2-1; D is uncertain. The ends were cut back, 2 bases at V and 11 bases at J, with 7 bases in the middle. The CDR3 has 11 residues. The germline V gene has CDR1 MDHEN and CDR2 SYDVKM. CDR3: CASSLGGKQFF. In DNA, the CDR3 is TGTGCCAGCAGTTTAGGCGGAAAGCAGTTCTTC.

The chain uses TRBV11-2 and TRBJ1-1; D may be TRBD1 (6 bases). This CDR3 has 14 residues. The germline CDR1 and CDR2 sequences are SGHAT and FQNNGV. Between the trimmed V and J ends, which lost 5 bases and 5 bases, there was a span of 15 bases. DNA of the CDR3: TGTGCCAGCAGCCGAAAGACAGGTCCGACTGAAGCTTTCTTT. Residues: CASSRKTGPTEAFF. Complete variable domain (other parts from reference TRBV11-2 and TRBJ1-1): EAGVAQSPRYKIIEKRQSVAFWCNPISGHATLYWYQQILGQGPKLLIQFQNNGVVDDSQLPKDRFSAERLKGVDSTLKIQPAKLEDSAVYLCASSRKTGPTEAFFGQGTRLTVV.

The V call is TRBV11-2, the J call TRBJ2-2; TRBD1 matches at 7 bases. This CDR3 has 16 residues. Germline V lookup: CDR1 SGHAT, CDR2 FQNNGV. V trimming: 5 bases; J trimming: 0 bases; junction bases outside the gene matches: 6. The CDR3 DNA reads as TGTGCCAGCAGCATGAACAGGGGCGCGAACACCGGGGAGCTGTTTTTT. It is translated as CASSMNRGANTGELFF.

V is TRBV11-2 and J is TRBJ1-2; D is uncertain. This CDR3 region has 12 residues. In germline, CDR1 is SGHAT, CDR2 FQNNGV. Trimming removed 1 base at V and 3 bases at J, with 3 bases between. In DNA, the CDR3 is TGTGCCAGCAGCTTAGGGGACTATGGCTACACCTTC. Translating gives CASSLGDYGYTF.

The chain uses TRBV7-2 and TRBJ2-7; the D gene is possibly TRBD1 (5 bases). In germline, CDR1 is SGHTA, CDR2 FQGNSA. The CDR3 has 16 residues. V lost 4 bases to trimming and J lost 0 bases, with 16 bases between them. In DNA, the CDR3 is TGTGCCAGCAGCTATATCGTGGGGCGGAGCTCCTACGAGCAGTACTTC. Translation: CASSYIVGRSSYEQYF.

The chain combines TRBV19 with TRBJ2-2, with D perhaps TRBD1 (5 bases). The CDR3 loop spans 17 amino acids. V shed 2 bases and J shed 2 bases, with 15 bases lying between them. Germline loops: CDR1 LNHDA, CDR2 SQIVND (reference sequence). CDR3 sequence (DNA): TGTGCCAGTAGTATAAGGTCAGGGCCACTAAACACCGGGGAGCTGTTTTTT. Its translation: CASSIRSGPLNTGELFF.

J is TRBJ1-5 and V is TRBV28, with 8 nucleotides matching TRBD1. Germline lookup yields CDR1 MDHEN and CDR2 SYDVKM. This CDR3 has 14 residues. Germline trimming cut 2 bases from V and 6 bases from J; bases unmatched to any gene: 3. In DNA, the CDR3 is TGTGCCAGCAGTTTACAGGGGGCGGCTCAGCCCCAGCATTTT. Its translation: CASSLQGAAQPQHF.

The rearrangement links TRBV21-1 to TRBJ2-1; no check of the table's D call, TRBD2, against the DNA was made. TRBV21-1 is annotated as a pseudogene. This CDR3 spans 20 amino acids. The CDR3 DNA sequence: TGTGCCAGCAGCAAAGAGGGACGTTGGGACATAGCGGGAGGTTACAATGAGCAGTTCTTC. Its translation is CASSKEGRWDIAGGYNEQFF.

The chain combines TRBV12-2 with TRBJ2-7. TRBV12-2 is annotated as a pseudogene. The length of the CDR3 is 17 residues. This CDR3 reads CASRFQNPGRSSYEQYF. DNA of the CDR3: TGTGCAAGTCGCTTTCAAAATCCGGGACGCAGCTCCTACGAGCAGTACTTC.

This chain connects TRBV28 to TRBJ2-3; D is uncertain. Trimming removed 2 bases at V and 5 bases at J, with 5 bases between. The length of the CDR3 is 12 residues. Germline V CDR1 and CDR2: MDHEN, SYDVKM. CDR3 in amino acids: CASSLGRDTQYF. The CDR3 DNA is TGTGCCAGCAGTTTAGGACGAGATACGCAGTATTTT.

The chain recombines TRBV19 with TRBJ2-4; no firm D call. CDR3 length: 12 residues. Germline V gene data show CDR1 as LNHDA and CDR2 as SQIVND (reference sequence). V was cut by 4 bases and J by 4 bases, with 5 bases left in between. Here the CDR3 reads CASSTQKNIQYF. The CDR3 DNA reads TGTGCCAGTAGTACCCAGAAAAACATTCAGTACTTC.

V gene TRBV6-6 combines with J gene TRBJ2-1, with D tentatively TRBD2 (5 bases). The V end lost 2 bases, the J end lost 2 bases, and 10 bases lay between the germline ends. The CDR3 runs to 15 residues. Germline V gives CDR1 MNHNY, CDR2 SVGAGI (reference sequence). The CDR3 coding sequence is TGTGCCAGCAGTTACAAAGACTACCCCTACAATGAGCAGTTCTTC. Protein product: CASSYKDYPYNEQFF.

The chain recombines TRBV5-5 with TRBJ1-2; 11 nucleotides match TRBD1. There are 15 residues in the CDR3. The germline CDR1 and CDR2 sequences are SGHKS and YYEKEE (reference sequence). The V and J ends lost 5 bases and 2 bases, in that order; junction bases with no gene match: 5. The CDR3: CASSRWTGGNYGYTF. CDR3 bases: TGTGCCAGCAGTCGATGGACAGGGGGCAACTATGGCTACACCTTC.

V gene TRBV5-1 combines with J gene TRBJ2-3, with 12 bases that match TRBD2. CDR3 length equals 17 residues. Germline loops: CDR1 SGHRS, CDR2 YFSETQ. Losses at the gene ends were 4 bases for V and 0 bases for J; bases not matched to a gene: 6. The CDR3 sequence is CASSLAGGDLSTDTQYF. CDR3 in DNA: TGCGCCAGCAGCCTAGCGGGAGGGGATTTGAGCACAGATACGCAGTATTTT.

The V call is TRBV2, the J call TRBJ2-6; D not resolved. This CDR3 region has 15 residues. In germline, CDR1 is SNHLY, CDR2 FYNNEI. V was trimmed by 4 bases and J by 0 bases, leaving 7 bases between them. The CDR3 protein is CASSVARSGANVLTF. The CDR3 DNA reads TGTGCCAGCAGTGTCGCTCGCTCTGGGGCCAACGTCCTGACTTTC.

The chain uses TRBV4-2 and TRBJ2-1; 8 nucleotides agree with TRBD2. Trimming cost V 1 base and J 2 bases; bases outside gene matches: 4. The CDR3 loop spans 16 amino acids. Germline CDR1 is LGHNA and CDR2 is YNFKEQ. CDR3 region: CASSQAAGGPYNEQFF. In nucleotides, the CDR3 is TGTGCCAGCAGCCAAGCGGCGGGAGGCCCCTACAATGAGCAGTTCTTC.

The genes are TRBV2 and TRBJ2-1, with 9 bases matching TRBD1. Per the germline V gene, CDR1 is SNHLY and CDR2 is FYNNEI. The junction had 5 bases not matched to a gene; V was cut back by 2 bases and J by 6 bases. The CDR3 contains 15 residues. CDR3 protein: CASSERTGDANEQFF. DNA of the CDR3: TGTGCCAGCAGTGAACGGACAGGGGATGCCAATGAGCAGTTCTTC.

This sequence joins TRBV5-1 and TRBJ2-3; 14 nucleotides align to TRBD2. Germline V lookup: CDR1 SGHRS, CDR2 YFSETQ. This CDR3 region has 18 residues. Trimming at V came to 0 bases and at J to 2 bases, leaving 5 bases not matched to a gene. The chain's CDR3 is CASSLGTSGRPSTDTQYF. In DNA, the CDR3 is TGCGCCAGCAGCTTGGGGACTAGCGGGAGGCCTTCCACAGATACGCAGTATTTT.

The CDR3, as DNA: TGTGCCAGCAGCTTCTCTCCTTACAATGAGCAGTTCTTC. It specifies CASSFSPYNEQFF. This rearrangement joins TRBV7-3 to TRBJ2-1; no definite D call. Trimming removed 3 bases from V and 4 bases from J, with 7 bases in between. Germline CDR1 and CDR2: SGHTA and FQGTGA. The length of the CDR3 is 13 residues.

The chain has TRBV30 and TRBJ2-1, with TRBD2 matching over 8 bases. Germline-derived CDR1 and CDR2 are GTSNPN and SVGIG (reference sequence). The CDR3 extends over 15 amino acids. With V trimmed by 4 bases and J by 7 bases, 12 bases remained unmatched. The CDR3, as DNA: TGTGCCTGGACCCAGCCCGGACTAGCCTCGAATGAGCAGTTCTTC. Its translation is CAWTQPGLASNEQFF.

The J gene is TRBJ2-6, the V gene TRBV6-1, with D unresolved. There are 14 residues in the CDR3. CDR1 is MNHNS, CDR2 SASEGT, per germline. The germline V and J ends were trimmed by 8 bases and 4 bases, with 12 bases remaining between them. The CDR3 region is CASLQSDGANVLTF. The CDR3 nucleotides are TGTGCCAGCCTCCAGAGCGACGGGGCCAACGTCCTGACTTTC.

The rearrangement uses TRBV5-1 and TRBJ1-1, with D maybe TRBD1 (5 bases). V lost 5 bases and J lost 1, with 12 bases in between. In germline, CDR1 is SGHRS, CDR2 YFSETQ. This CDR3 is built from 14 residues. In DNA, the CDR3 is TGCGCCAGCAGGTATACAGGAGGGAACACTGAAGCTTTCTTT. This sequence encodes CASRYTGGNTEAFF.

The chain employs TRBV6-4 and TRBJ2-1; 8 bases match TRBD2. Germline CDR1 MRHNA, CDR2 SNTAGT. This CDR3 spans 13 amino acids. The V and J ends lost 5 bases and 8 bases, in that order; junction bases with no gene match: 5. The CDR3 spells CASSSGSGDEQFF. CDR3 coding DNA: TGTGCCAGCAGTAGCGGTAGCGGGGATGAGCAGTTCTTC.

V and J are TRBV28 and TRBJ2-6; D is undetermined. Germline lookup yields CDR1 MDHEN and CDR2 SYDVKM. Trimming cost V 7 bases and J 4 bases, with 8 bases left between them. The CDR3 runs 13 residues. The CDR3 bases are TGTGCCAGCACCCCCCCGGGGGCCAACGTCCTGACTTTC. This sequence encodes CASTPPGANVLTF.

This rearrangement joins TRBV5-6 to TRBJ2-5; 14 bases fit TRBD2. The CDR3 covers 16 residues. Germline-derived CDR1 and CDR2 are SGHDT and YYEEEE. J was trimmed by 2 bases and V by 4 bases; bases with no gene match: 4. CDR3 residues: CASSRRLAGGQETQYF. The CDR3 bases are TGTGCCAGCAGCCGTCGACTAGCGGGAGGGCAAGAGACCCAGTACTTC.

This chain connects TRBV4-1 to TRBJ2-1, with D perhaps assigned TRBD1 or TRBD2 (5 bases each). Trimming pared 1 base from V and 3 bases from J, leaving 13 bases between. The CDR3 has 16 residues. The germline CDR1 and CDR2 sequences are MGHRA and YSYEKL. CDR3 nucleotide sequence: TGCGCCAGCAGCCAAGGAGACAGCGGCCTCTACAATGAGCAGTTCTTC. This encodes CASSQGDSGLYNEQFF.

V usage is TRBV4-3 and J usage is TRBJ2-1, with 7 bases identical to TRBD2. In germline, CDR1 is LGHNA, CDR2 YSLEER. With V trimmed by 1 base and J by 9 bases, 18 bases remained unmatched. This CDR3 comprises 18 residues. DNA for the CDR3: TGCGCCAGCAGCCAAGTCCCTAGCGGACTACAAAATGGCGGTGAGCAGTTCTTC. It yields the protein CASSQVPSGLQNGGEQFF.

The chain employs TRBV6-6 and TRBJ2-7; weak D call: TRBD2 (5 bases). This CDR3 region has 14 residues. V shed 7 bases and J shed 2 bases, with 15 bases lying between them. Germline loops: CDR1 MNHNY, CDR2 SVGAGI (reference sequence). The chain's CDR3 is CASTPDGITYEQYF. The CDR3 coding sequence is TGTGCCAGCACCCCGGACGGGATAACCTACGAGCAGTACTTC.

The gene calls are TRBV7-9 and TRBJ2-3, with 7 positions matching TRBD1. The germline CDR1 and CDR2 sequences are SEHNR and FQNEAQ (reference sequence). The CDR3 has 14 amino acids. V lost 5 bases, J lost 2 bases, and 4 bases stayed unmatched. This chain's CDR3 is CASSRTGVTDTQYF. The CDR3, as DNA: TGTGCCAGCAGCAGGACAGGAGTCACAGATACGCAGTATTTT.

This clone was observed once. This sequence joins TRBV2 and TRBJ2-7; possible D gene TRBD1, 6 bases. The length of the CDR3 is 12 residues. Deletions cut 7 bases from V and 7 bases from J, with 14 bases between. CDR1 and CDR2 (germline): SNHLY, FYNNEI. The CDR3, as DNA: TGTGCCAGCAATGTGGGAACAGGGGAGCAGTACTTC. This codes for CASNVGTGEQYF.

The rearrangement links TRBV9 to TRBJ2-7; 7 positions agree with TRBD2. The CDR3 is made up of 14 amino acids. In germline, CDR1 is SGDLS, CDR2 YYNGEE. The V segment lost 4 bases and the J segment 6 bases; nucleotides outside the gene matches: 10. The CDR3 sequence: CASSSSGPGGEQYF. The CDR3 nucleotides are TGTGCCAGCAGCTCCTCGGGCCCGGGGGGCGAGCAGTACTTC.

V usage is TRBV6-4 and J usage is TRBJ2-2; the D gene is possibly TRBD2 (5 bases). Germline CDR1 reads MRHNA; CDR2 reads SNTAGT. V lost 2 bases, J lost 4 bases, and 11 bases lay in between. The CDR3 sequence is 15 residues long. This CDR3 reads CASSDEGNGTGELFF. The DNA for the CDR3 is TGTGCCAGCAGTGACGAGGGTAACGGCACCGGGGAGCTGTTTTTT.